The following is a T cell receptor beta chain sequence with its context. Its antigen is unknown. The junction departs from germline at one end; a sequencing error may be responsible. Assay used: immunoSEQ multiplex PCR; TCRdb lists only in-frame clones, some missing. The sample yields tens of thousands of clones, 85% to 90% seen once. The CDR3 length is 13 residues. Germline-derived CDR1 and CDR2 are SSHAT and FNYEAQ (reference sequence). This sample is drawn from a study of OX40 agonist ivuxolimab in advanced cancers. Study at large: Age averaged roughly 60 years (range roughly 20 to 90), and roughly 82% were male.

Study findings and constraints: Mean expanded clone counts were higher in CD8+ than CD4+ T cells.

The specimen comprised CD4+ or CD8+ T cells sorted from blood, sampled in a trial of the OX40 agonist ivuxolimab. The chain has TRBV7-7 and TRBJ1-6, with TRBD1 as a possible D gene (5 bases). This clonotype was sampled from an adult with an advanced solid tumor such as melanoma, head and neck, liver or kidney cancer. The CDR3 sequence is CASTRDPSSPLHF. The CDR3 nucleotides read TGTGCTAGCACCCGGGACCCGAGTTCACCCCTCCACTTT.